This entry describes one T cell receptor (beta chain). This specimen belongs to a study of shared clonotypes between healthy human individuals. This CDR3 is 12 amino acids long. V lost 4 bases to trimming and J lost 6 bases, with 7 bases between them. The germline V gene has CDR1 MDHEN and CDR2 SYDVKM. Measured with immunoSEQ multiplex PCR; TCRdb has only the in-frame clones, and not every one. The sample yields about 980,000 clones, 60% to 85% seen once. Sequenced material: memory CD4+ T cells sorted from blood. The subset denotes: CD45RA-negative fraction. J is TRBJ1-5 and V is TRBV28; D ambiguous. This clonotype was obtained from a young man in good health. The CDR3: CASSWRSQPQHF. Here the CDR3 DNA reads TGTGCCAGCAGTTGGCGGAGTCAGCCCCAGCATTTT.